The 12 T cell receptor beta chains reported below all come from one sample, sequenced in a study of identical twins. TCRdb re-derived calls from the 5' RACE reads in MiXCR, one entry per CDR3 protein. There are around 690,000 distinct CDR3 sequences in the sample; less than 25% occur only once, and approximately 4.5% lies in the top ten. The same sample was also used in a study of T cells expressing NK-cell markers.

Input material: PBMCs. The receptors stem from a woman aged 18 to 35 in good health.

V gene TRBV7-2 combines with J gene TRBJ1-2, with 8 bases matching TRBD1. This CDR3 is 15 amino acids long. Germline trimming cut 5 bases from V and 4 bases from J; bases unmatched to any gene: 9. CDR1 SGHTA and CDR2 FQGNSA come from the germline V gene. CDR3 DNA sequence: TGTGCCAGCAGCCCCGACAGGGGACGGGGCTATGGCTACACCTTC. Its protein is CASSPDRGRGYGYTF. Variable domain in full (rest from reference TRBV7-2 and TRBJ1-2): GAGVSQSPSNKVTEKGKDVELRCDPISGHTALYWYRQSLGQGLEFLIYFQGNSAPDKSGLPSDRFSAERTGGSVSTLTIQRTQQEDSAVYLCASSPDRGRGYGYTFGSGTRLTVV.

The gene calls are TRBV7-2 and TRBJ1-1; D is ambiguous. The V end lost 3 bases, the J end lost 4 bases, and 12 bases lay between the germline ends. The CDR3 loop spans 14 amino acids. CDR1 is SGHTA and CDR2 is FQGNSA in the germline V gene. Here the CDR3 DNA reads TGTGCCAGCAGCTTTCAGTCAGGTCTCACTGAAGCTTTCTTT. Translating it yields CASSFQSGLTEAFF.

V gene TRBV20-1 combines with J gene TRBJ2-1; 7 bases align to TRBD2. Trimming removed 3 bases from V and 6 bases from J; junction bases left unmatched: 11. Germline V CDR1 and CDR2: DFQATT, SNEGSKA (reference sequence). The CDR3 extends over 15 amino acids. CDR3 sequence reads: CSASFSGTSINEQFF. CDR3 DNA: TGCAGTGCTAGTTTCAGCGGGACTTCGATCAATGAGCAGTTCTTC.

V usage is TRBV20-1 and J usage is TRBJ2-3; D is tentatively TRBD1 or TRBD2 (6 bases each). Looked up from germline, CDR1 is DFQATT and CDR2 is SNEGSKA (reference sequence). CDR3 length: 14 residues. V was clipped by 6 bases and J by 2 bases, with 15 bases between them. The CDR3 spells CSARGQDYTDTQYF. CDR3 nucleotide sequence: TGCAGTGCCAGGGGTCAGGACTACACAGATACGCAGTATTTT.

This chain links TRBV6-6 with TRBJ2-7; D may match TRBD1 or TRBD2 (5 bases each). CDR1 is MNHNY and CDR2 is SVGAGI in the germline V gene (reference sequence). This CDR3 comprises 12 residues. Deletions cut 10 bases from V and 3 bases from J, with 13 bases between. The CDR3 is CATRGENYEQYF. The CDR3 DNA reads as TGTGCCACCCGAGGGGAGAACTACGAGCAGTACTTC.

This clonotype came up many times. This sequence joins TRBV20-1 and TRBJ1-5; D is undetermined. V was trimmed by 0 bases and J by 5 bases, leaving 14 bases between them. Germline CDR1 and CDR2: DFQATT and SNEGSKA (reference sequence). The CDR3 has 15 residues. CDR3 in DNA: TGCAGTGCTAGAGATCCTGGAGGAGAGTATCAGCCCCAGCATTTT. Translating it yields CSARDPGGEYQPQHF.

In this sample, this clonotype turned up a few times. The rearrangement uses TRBV12-3 or TRBV12-4 and TRBJ2-7, with 9 bases lining up with TRBD2. This CDR3 contains 13 residues. The ends lost 7 bases at V and 5 bases at J; junction bases unmatched: 6. CDR3: CASTVAGANEQYF. The CDR3 DNA reads TGTGCCAGCACCGTAGCGGGAGCTAACGAGCAGTACTTC.

This clonotype occurred a few times. The chain combines TRBV20-1 with TRBJ1-1, with 7 bases lining up with TRBD1. Germline V gene lookup returns CDR1 DFQATT and CDR2 SNEGSKA (reference sequence). Germline trimming cut 3 bases from V and 2 bases from J; bases unmatched to any gene: 3. CDR3 length: 13 amino acids. The CDR3 loop reads CSASWDRNTEAFF. CDR3 DNA sequence: TGCAGTGCTAGTTGGGACAGAAACACTGAAGCTTTCTTT.

Only a few counts were recorded for this clonotype. The chain employs TRBV10-3 and TRBJ2-3; 12 nucleotides agree with TRBD2. Looked up from germline, CDR1 is ENHRY and CDR2 is SYGVKD. The V gene end was trimmed by 4 bases and the J gene end by 0 bases; junction bases not matched to a gene: 8. The CDR3 contains 18 residues. The CDR3 nucleotides read TGTGCCATCAGTGGATTGACTAGCGGGAGATTTAGCACAGATACGCAGTATTTT. Its translation is CAISGLTSGRFSTDTQYF.

V gene TRBV5-1 combines with J gene TRBJ1-3; 7 bases align to TRBD1. The trim removed 3 bases at V and 4 bases at J, leaving 7 bases unmatched. The germline V gene has CDR1 SGHRS and CDR2 YFSETQ. This CDR3 contains 15 residues. The CDR3 protein is CASSSIGTAGNTIYF. The CDR3, as DNA: TGCGCCAGCAGCTCGATCGGGACAGCAGGAAACACCATATATTTT. The variable domain in full, completed from reference TRBV5-1 and TRBJ1-3, reads KAGVTQTPRYLIKTRGQQVTLSCSPISGHRSVSWYQQTPGQGLQFLFEYFSETQRNKGNFPGRFSGRQFSNSRSEMNVSTLELGDSALYLCASSSIGTAGNTIYFGEGSWLTVV.

In this sample, this clonotype turned up a few times. This chain uses TRBV20-1 with TRBJ2-1; 8 bases fit TRBD2. Germline V gene sequence: CDR1 DFQATT, CDR2 SNEGSKA (reference sequence). V was clipped by 3 bases and J by 8 bases; unmatched bases: 12. The CDR3 length is 15 residues. The CDR3 protein is CSASSPERGRDEQFF. The CDR3 bases are TGCAGTGCTAGCTCTCCAGAGCGGGGGCGGGATGAGCAGTTCTTC.

V usage is TRBV6-2 or TRBV6-3 and J usage is TRBJ2-7, with 9 bases fitting TRBD1. V trimming: 4 bases; J trimming: 1 base; junction bases outside the gene matches: 11. Germline loops: CDR1 MNHEY, CDR2 SVGEGT. CDR3 length equals 17 residues. CDR3 residues: CASSFPGQGDFSYEQYF. CDR3 coding DNA: TGTGCCAGCAGTTTCCCGGGACAGGGTGACTTTTCCTACGAGCAGTACTTC.